This section outlines one TCR beta chain sequence together with its context. This record belongs to a study of blood T cell repertoires in COVID-19. TCRdb keeps only in-frame clones here, not all; method: immunoSEQ multiplex PCR. The repertoire holds roughly 200,000 clones, with around four fifths as singletons. This CDR3 spans 12 amino acids. The V end lost 8 bases, the J end lost 5 bases, and 12 bases lay between the germline ends. Germline V gene sequence: CDR1 MNHEY, CDR2 SVGAGI. What was sequenced was PBMCs or T cells enriched from blood (not recorded which). The receptor comes from a woman aged 45-59 years who had been exposed to COVID-19. V is TRBV6-5 and J is TRBJ2-5; D is perhaps TRBD1 (6 bases). In DNA form, the CDR3 reads TGTGCCAGCTCTCCTCAGGGGGAGACCCAGTACTTC. Its translation: CASSPQGETQYF.